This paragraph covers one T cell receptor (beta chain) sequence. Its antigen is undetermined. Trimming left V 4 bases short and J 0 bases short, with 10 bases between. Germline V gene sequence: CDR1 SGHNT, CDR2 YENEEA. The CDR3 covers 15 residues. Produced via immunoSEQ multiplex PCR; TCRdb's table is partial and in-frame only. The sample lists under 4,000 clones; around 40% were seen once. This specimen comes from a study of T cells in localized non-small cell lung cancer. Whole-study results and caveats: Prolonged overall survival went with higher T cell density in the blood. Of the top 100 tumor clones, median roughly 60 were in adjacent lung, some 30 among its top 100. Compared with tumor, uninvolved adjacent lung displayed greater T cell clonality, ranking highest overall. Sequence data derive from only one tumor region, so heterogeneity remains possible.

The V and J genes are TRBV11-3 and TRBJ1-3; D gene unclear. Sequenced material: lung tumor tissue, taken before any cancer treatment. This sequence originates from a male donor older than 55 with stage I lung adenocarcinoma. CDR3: CASSWEGFSGNTIYF. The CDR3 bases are TGTGCCAGCAGCTGGGAAGGGTTCTCTGGAAACACCATATATTTT.